This passage covers 4 T cell receptor beta chains from one sample sequenced in a study of T-cell reconstitution after alpha-beta-depleted transplantation in children. For TCRbeta, the library was prepared with unique molecular identifiers. A single record per CDR3 protein comes from TCRdb applying MiXCR to the PCR reads. The data hold about 200,000 distinct CDR3 sequences, with about 7% observed a single time. The source material was PBMCs, sampled before TCRalphabeta/CD19-depleted stem cell transplant. Receptors originate from a boy aged 2 to 10 with acute lymphoblastic leukemia, due to receive a stem cell transplant.

At least ten counts were recorded for this clonotype. V and J are TRBV5-4 and TRBJ2-1; possibly TRBD2 for D (6 bases). Trimming removed 0 bases from V and 9 bases from J, with 16 bases in between. Germline loops: CDR1 SGHNT, CDR2 YYREEE (reference sequence). This CDR3 region has 15 residues. CDR3 in amino acids: CASSLEWDLRREQFF. In DNA, the CDR3 is TGTGCCAGCAGCTTGGAATGGGACTTACGCCGTGAGCAGTTCTTC.

This clonotype was seen more than once but under ten times. The rearrangement uses TRBV3-1 and TRBJ2-5; 12 nucleotides match TRBD2. Unmatched junction bases numbered 6, after V lost 4 bases and J lost 3 bases. Germline CDR1 is LGHDT and CDR2 is YNNKEL (reference sequence). The CDR3 consists of 16 residues. The CDR3 loop reads CASSLRTSGTKETQYF. Here the CDR3 DNA reads TGTGCCAGCAGCCTAAGGACTAGCGGGACGAAAGAGACCCAGTACTTC.

This clonotype was detected ten times or more. The chain has TRBV7-2 and TRBJ1-5; TRBD1 might be the D (5 bases). V was trimmed by 1 base and J by 4 bases, leaving 11 bases between them. Germline V lookup: CDR1 SGHTA, CDR2 FQGNSA. The CDR3 consists of 15 residues. The DNA for the CDR3 is TGTGCCAGCAGCTTAGATGGGGGAGGGAATCAGCCCCAGCATTTT. Protein sequence: CASSLDGGGNQPQHF.

The chain is built from TRBV9 and TRBJ2-3; TRBD2 matches at 7 bases. The CDR3 runs to 15 residues. Germline values: CDR1 SGDLS, CDR2 YYNGEE. Losses at the gene ends were 3 bases for V and 2 bases for J; bases not matched to a gene: 6. Here the CDR3 DNA reads TGTGCCAGCAGCGCAAGCGGGGACCCCACAGATACGCAGTATTTT. This encodes CASSASGDPTDTQYF.